This passage covers 31 T cell receptor beta chains from one sample sequenced in a study of control samples from healthy donors and cancer patients. Method: immunoSEQ multiplex PCR; TCRdb's copy keeps in-frame clones and lacks some. The data show some 90,000 clones, roughly 90% seen once. The sample taken for sequencing was blood. Every receptor here comes from a woman aged 25 to 39 in good health.

This rearrangement joins TRBV5-5 to TRBJ1-5; a weak D match, TRBD1 (6 bases). V was trimmed by 5 bases and J by 2 bases, leaving 11 bases between them. The CDR3 extends over 14 amino acids. Germline lookup yields CDR1 SGHKS and CDR2 YYEKEE (reference sequence). Written as DNA, the CDR3 is TGTGCCAGCAGTCTTCGACAGGGCAATCAGCCCCAGCATTTT. Amino acids: CASSLRQGNQPQHF.

The rearrangement joins TRBV27 to TRBJ1-1; 8 bases match TRBD1. This CDR3 has 15 residues. The germline V gene encodes CDR1 MNHEY and CDR2 SMNVEV (reference sequence). The trim removed 3 bases at V and 4 bases at J, leaving 7 bases unmatched. CDR3 in amino acids: CASSFGQGEGTEAFF. CDR3 bases: TGTGCCAGCAGTTTTGGACAGGGAGAGGGCACTGAAGCTTTCTTT.

The chain employs TRBV15 and TRBJ1-2; 7 bases agree with TRBD1. V shed 2 bases and J 2 bases; nucleotides not matched to a gene: 2. In germline, CDR1 is LNHNV, CDR2 YYDKDF (reference sequence). This CDR3 spans 14 amino acids. The CDR3 loop reads CATSRRQGNYGYTF. The CDR3 nucleotides are TGTGCCACCAGCAGAAGACAGGGCAACTATGGCTACACCTTC.

V and J are TRBV27 and TRBJ2-2, with 9 nucleotides matching TRBD1. The length of the CDR3 is 16 residues. V gave up 4 bases and J gave up 3 bases; unmatched junction bases: 6. Germline CDR1 MNHEY, CDR2 SMNVEV (reference sequence). CDR3 nucleotides: TGTGCCAGCAGTTCTGGGACAGGGATCGACACCGGGGAGCTGTTTTTT. Its protein is CASSSGTGIDTGELFF.

Written as DNA, the CDR3 is TGTGCCAGCTCACGCTTAGAGGGTCTGGGGAGGGAAGCTTTCTTT. Its translation is CASSRLEGLGREAFF. The rearrangement joins TRBV18 to TRBJ1-1, with D uncertain. The V end was cut by 4 bases, the J end by 8 bases, with 20 bases between. CDR1 and CDR2 from the germline V gene are KGHSH and LQKENI. The CDR3 spans 15 residues.

The V call is TRBV30, the J call TRBJ1-1; 7 bases align to TRBD1. CDR3 length: 15 amino acids. Trimming took 3 bases from V and 4 from J; bases not matched to a gene: 11. In germline, CDR1 is GTSNPN, CDR2 SVGIG (reference sequence). CDR3 in amino acids: CAWRGDSSRGTEAFF. The CDR3 DNA reads TGTGCCTGGAGGGGGGACAGCTCCCGAGGCACTGAAGCTTTCTTT.

The chain recombines TRBV27 with TRBJ2-7, with a possible D match to TRBD2 (5 bases). Germline CDR1 reads MNHEY; CDR2 reads SMNVEV (reference sequence). This CDR3 has 14 amino acids. Trimming pared 8 bases from V and 4 bases from J, leaving 18 bases between. CDR3: CASATRVGSYEQYF. The CDR3 nucleotides read TGTGCCAGCGCGACCCGCGTTGGGAGTTACGAGCAGTACTTC.

The V and J genes are TRBV5-1 and TRBJ1-1; 8 bases agree with TRBD1. The V gene's germline CDR1 is SGHRS and CDR2 YFSETQ. After removal of 1 base from V and 3 bases from J, the junction contained 5 bases not matched to a gene. This CDR3 is 15 amino acids long. In DNA, the CDR3 is TGCGCCAGCAGCTTGTGGACAGGGAGGTACACTGAAGCTTTCTTT. Translated: CASSLWTGRYTEAFF.

The chain's CDR3 is CASSLRTGQETQYF. The DNA for the CDR3 is TGCGCCAGCAGCTTGCGGACAGGGCAAGAGACCCAGTACTTC. The chain uses TRBV5-1 and TRBJ2-5; TRBD1 agrees at 8 bases. This CDR3 spans 14 amino acids. V trimming: 1 base; J trimming: 2 bases; junction bases outside the gene matches: 1. Germline V gene sequence: CDR1 SGHRS, CDR2 YFSETQ.

Of note for this clone: The same CDR3 is also encoded by other DNA sequences in this sample. The rearrangement links TRBV27 to TRBJ1-1, with D possibly matching TRBD1 (5 bases). Per germline, CDR1 MNHEY and CDR2 SMNVEV (reference sequence). The ends were cut back, 0 bases at V and 1 base at J, with 12 bases in the middle. This CDR3 region has 16 residues. The CDR3 region has the DNA TGTGCCAGCAGTTTATCATCCCCAGGGTCGAACACTGAAGCTTTCTTT. It yields the protein CASSLSSPGSNTEAFF.

V and J are TRBV7-2 and TRBJ2-1, with TRBD2 matching over 9 bases. J gave up 6 bases and V 5 bases, and 11 bases lay outside the gene matches. CDR3 size: 16 residues. Germline CDR1 is SGHTA and CDR2 is FQGNSA. The chain's CDR3 is CASSLGAGGLFNEQFF. DNA of the CDR3: TGTGCCAGCAGCCTGGGAGCGGGAGGATTGTTCAATGAGCAGTTCTTC.

The chain has TRBV7-6 and TRBJ1-2; 8 nucleotides agree with TRBD1. The CDR3 totals 13 residues. After removal of 5 bases from V and 2 bases from J, the junction contained 1 base not matched to a gene. CDR1 and CDR2 (germline): SGHVS, FNYEAQ. The CDR3 nucleotides are TGTGCCAGCAGCCGACAGGGGAACTATGGCTACACCTTC. It codes for CASSRQGNYGYTF.

The chain links TRBV6-1 to TRBJ2-3; D is ambiguous. The CDR3 runs 14 residues. The germline V gene has CDR1 MNHNS and CDR2 SASEGT. The V gene lost 1 base and the J gene lost 8 bases, with 13 bases spanning the gap. The CDR3, as DNA: TGTGCCAGCAGTGAAGAGGGTAGGGCTAGTACGCAGTATTTT. It is translated as CASSEEGRASTQYF.

The genes are TRBV10-3 and TRBJ2-3; TRBD2 agrees at 8 bases. Per germline, CDR1 ENHRY and CDR2 SYGVKD. With 6 bases clipped from V and 5 bases from J, the junction kept 10 bases outside the gene matches. This CDR3 has 15 residues. CDR3 loop: CAIRGSGGGRDTQYF. CDR3 sequence (DNA): TGTGCCATCAGGGGGAGCGGCGGGGGGAGAGATACGCAGTATTTT.

J is TRBJ2-7 and V is TRBV9, with D perhaps matching TRBD1 or TRBD2 (5 bases each). CDR1 is SGDLS, CDR2 YYNGEE, per germline. The ends were cut back, 3 bases at V and 2 bases at J, with 15 bases in the middle. This CDR3 region has 15 residues. This chain's CDR3 is CASSASRDPTYEQYF. CDR3 coding DNA: TGTGCCAGCAGCGCCTCTCGGGACCCTACCTACGAGCAGTACTTC.

The V and J genes are TRBV15 and TRBJ1-1, with D hard to call. V was clipped by 5 bases and J by 0 bases, with 19 bases between them. The CDR3 has 17 amino acids. Germline CDR1 reads LNHNV; CDR2 reads YYDKDF (reference sequence). The CDR3 DNA is TGTGCCACCAGCGGGAAAATACCACCGAACATGAACACTGAAGCTTTCTTT. Protein product: CATSGKIPPNMNTEAFF.

The V and J genes are TRBV7-9 and TRBJ1-2; 9 bases are a match to TRBD1. Germline trimming cut 4 bases from V and 7 bases from J; bases unmatched to any gene: 13. Looked up from germline, CDR1 is SEHNR and CDR2 is FQNEAQ (reference sequence). The CDR3 spans 16 residues. The CDR3 loop reads CASSYQPGQGYSGYTF. CDR3 coding DNA: TGTGCCAGCAGCTATCAGCCGGGACAGGGCTACAGTGGCTACACCTTC.

This chain links TRBV18 with TRBJ2-3; D is perhaps TRBD1 (5 bases). V was shortened by 5 bases and J by 4 bases, with 19 bases between the two germline ends. The CDR3 extends over 16 amino acids. Germline values: CDR1 KGHSH, CDR2 LQKENI. The CDR3: CASSTGHPGYADTQYF. CDR3 coding DNA: TGTGCCAGCTCAACCGGACACCCCGGTTATGCAGATACGCAGTATTTT. The entire variable domain, with the rest obtained from reference TRBV18 and TRBJ2-3, is as follows: NAGVMQNPRHLVRRRGQEARLRCSPMKGHSHVYWYRQLPEEGLKFMVYLQKENIIDESGMPKERFSAEFPKEGPSILRIQQVVRGDSAAYFCASSTGHPGYADTQYFGPGTRLTVL.

Note on this clone: At one end the junction does not follow the germline gene, possibly because of a read error. The V and J genes are TRBV7-9 and TRBJ1-5; D might be TRBD1 (5 bases). Germline V lookup: CDR1 SEHNR, CDR2 FQNEAQ (reference sequence). The CDR3 is 16 amino acids. The CDR3 nucleotides read TGTGCCAGCAGCTTAGGAGCCTGGGACCAAAATCAACCCCAGCATTTT. Its protein is CASSLGAWDQNQPQHF.

The chain links TRBV30 to TRBJ1-5; D gene uncertain. This CDR3 spans 14 amino acids. V was pared by 0 bases and J by 1 base, with 7 bases between. Germline V gene sequence: CDR1 GTSNPN, CDR2 SVGIG (reference sequence). Here the CDR3 reads CAWSVTGSNQPQHF. For the CDR3, the DNA is TGTGCCTGGAGTGTAACGGGAAGCAATCAGCCCCAGCATTTT. The full variable domain, its missing parts supplied by reference TRBV30 and TRBJ1-5, is SQTIHQWPATLVQPVGSPLSLECTVEGTSNPNLYWYRQAAGRGLQLLFYSVGIGQISSEVPQNLSASRPQDRQFILSSKKLLLSDSGFYLCAWSVTGSNQPQHFGDGTRLSIL.

CDR3 DNA: TGCGCCAGCAGCTTGGAAGAGGTGGGCGGAAGGTACGAGCAGTACTTC. Its translation is CASSLEEVGGRYEQYF. The chain joins TRBV4-1 to TRBJ2-7; no clear D. The germline V gene has CDR1 MGHRA and CDR2 YSYEKL. V dropped 5 bases and J dropped 4 bases, with 21 bases sitting between them. There are 16 residues in the CDR3.

The chain has TRBV7-6 and TRBJ1-5; D may be TRBD1 (6 bases). The germline V gene encodes CDR1 SGHVS and CDR2 FNYEAQ. Trimming left V 0 bases short and J 5 bases short, with 20 bases between. CDR3 length: 18 residues. As DNA, the CDR3 is TGTGCCAGCAGCTTAGCCGGGGGTAACAGGGAGGCCGATCAGCCCCAGCATTTT. Translating it yields CASSLAGGNREADQPQHF.

CDR3 coding DNA: TGCGCCAGCAGCTTGGGGGCCCCCCTACTAGCCACCCAACGGTTAGCAAATGAGCAGTTCTTC. Translating gives CASSLGAPLLATQRLANEQFF. V usage is TRBV5-1 and J usage is TRBJ2-1; D perhaps matches TRBD2 (6 bases). The CDR3 contains 21 residues. V was cut by 0 bases and J by 7 bases, with 32 bases left in between. Germline V gene sequence: CDR1 SGHRS, CDR2 YFSETQ.

V gene TRBV3-1 (or the pseudogene TRBV3-2) combines with J gene TRBJ2-3, with D perhaps being TRBD1 or TRBD2 (5 bases each). In germline, CDR1 is LGHDT, CDR2 YNNKEL (reference sequence). Deletions cut 8 bases from V and 2 bases from J, with 11 bases between. The CDR3 sequence is 13 residues long. CDR3 sequence reads: CASGGPNTDTQYF. CDR3 bases: TGTGCCAGCGGGGGACCAAACACAGATACGCAGTATTTT.

The J gene is TRBJ1-4, the V gene TRBV30, with unresolved D. CDR1 and CDR2 (germline): GTSNPN, SVGIG (reference sequence). The CDR3 extends over 14 amino acids. The ends were cut back, 1 base at V and 8 bases at J, with 14 bases in the middle. CDR3 sequence reads: CAWSGLRDNEKLFF. The CDR3 region has the DNA TGTGCCTGGAGTGGGCTAAGAGACAACGAAAAACTGTTTTTT.

V is TRBV18 and J is TRBJ2-7; perhaps TRBD1 as D (6 bases). The ends were cut back, 6 bases at V and 3 bases at J, with 18 bases in the middle. Germline V gene lookup returns CDR1 KGHSH and CDR2 LQKENI. This CDR3 has 15 amino acids. The CDR3 region is CASSITPTGNYEQYF. The CDR3 DNA reads TGTGCCAGCTCGATCACCCCTACAGGGAACTACGAGCAGTACTTC.

On this clone itself: A junction boundary mismatches the germline segment, possibly from a read error. The rearrangement uses TRBV3-1 (or the pseudogene TRBV3-2) and TRBJ2-1, with 9 bases identical to TRBD2. The CDR3 covers 14 residues. In germline, CDR1 is LGHDT, CDR2 YNNKEL (reference sequence). The CDR3 nucleotides are TGTGCCCGCAGCCGGGGCGGGGGGGCCAATGAGCAGTTCTTC. It is translated as CARSRGGGANEQFF.

J is TRBJ1-5 and V is TRBV6-5; D uncertain. This CDR3 spans 14 amino acids. Trimming took 7 bases from V and 0 from J, leaving 10 bases between them. Germline V gene sequence: CDR1 MNHEY, CDR2 SVGAGI. The CDR3 DNA reads as TGTGCCAGCAAGCGAAGCGCTAGCAATCAGCCCCAGCATTTT. This gives the protein CASKRSASNQPQHF.

J is TRBJ2-7 and V is TRBV7-9; 10 bases are shared with TRBD2. This CDR3 comprises 17 residues. Germline CDR1 is SEHNR and CDR2 is FQNEAQ (reference sequence). V shed 4 bases and J 0 bases; nucleotides not matched to a gene: 9. CDR3 coding DNA: TGTGCCAGCAGCTCCCCGGCTAGCGGGGGAAGCTCCTACGAGCAGTACTTC. Translating gives CASSSPASGGSSYEQYF.

The chain employs TRBV5-1 and TRBJ2-2; unclear D gene. CDR1 and CDR2 from the germline V gene are SGHRS and YFSETQ. Trimming shortened V by 2 bases and J by 4 bases, and 12 bases separated the two germline ends. This CDR3 spans 15 amino acids. CDR3 nucleotide sequence: TGCGCCAGCAGCTTCGACGGCCCGGCCACCGGGGAGCTGTTTTTT. Amino acids: CASSFDGPATGELFF.

The genes are TRBV5-1 and TRBJ2-3; D possibly matches TRBD1 or TRBD2 (5 bases each). With 4 bases removed from V and 3 bases from J, the gap between germline ends came to 18 bases. CDR1 and CDR2 from the germline V gene are SGHRS and YFSETQ. The CDR3 length is 16 residues. The CDR3 DNA sequence: TGCGCCAGCAGCCCCCGGGACCCCCTGTATACAGATACGCAGTATTTT. The encoded protein is CASSPRDPLYTDTQYF.